The 10 T cell receptor beta chains below come from one sample, sequenced in a study of CD8 T cells in Susac syndrome. Random hexamers served to reverse transcribe roughly 0.5 to 1 ug RNA. Via MiXCR, TCRdb re-called the immunoSEQ multiplex PCR reads, giving one row per CDR3 protein. The table includes some 77,000 distinct CDR3 sequences, about 92% detected once. The sample consisted of CD4+ T cells from PBMCs. Receptors originate from a human donor with Susac syndrome.

The chain's CDR3 is CASSVVGTSGRNEQFF. The CDR3 region has the DNA TGTGCCAGCAGCGTAGTGGGGACTAGCGGGAGGAATGAGCAGTTCTTC. The chain employs TRBV9 and TRBJ2-1; 15 nucleotides agree with TRBD2. Germline V gene sequence: CDR1 SGDLS, CDR2 YYNGEE. The CDR3 has 16 residues. With V trimmed by 0 bases and J by 7 bases, 2 bases remained unmatched.

This clonotype was seen just once. The chain couples TRBV28 to TRBJ1-2, with D maybe TRBD1 (5 bases). CDR1 MDHEN and CDR2 SYDVKM come from the germline V gene. Trimming left V 2 bases short and J 4 bases short, with 11 bases between. The CDR3 consists of 14 residues. The CDR3 nucleotides are TGTGCCAGCAGTTTAGGGGCAGCCTCCTATGGCTACACCTTC. Its translation: CASSLGAASYGYTF.

The rearrangement joins TRBV20-1 to TRBJ1-5; the D gene is possibly TRBD1 (6 bases). CDR3 length: 17 residues. Trimming left V 5 bases short and J 0 bases short, with 20 bases between. Per germline, CDR1 DFQATT and CDR2 SNEGSKA (reference sequence). CDR3: CSAVTGVTYYSNQPQHF. The DNA of the CDR3 is TGCAGTGCTGTGACAGGTGTGACTTACTATAGCAATCAGCCCCAGCATTTT.

In this sample, this clonotype turned up once. J is TRBJ2-1 and V is TRBV20-1; 7 bases agree with TRBD2. The junction had 4 bases not matched to a gene; V was cut back by 8 bases and J by 6 bases. Germline CDR1 is DFQATT and CDR2 is SNEGSKA (reference sequence). This CDR3 region has 11 residues. The CDR3 spells CSLGGGNEQFF. DNA for the CDR3: TGCAGTCTTGGGGGGGGCAATGAGCAGTTCTTC.

The chain combines TRBV18 with TRBJ1-5; D is ambiguous. The V end lost 6 bases, the J end lost 0 bases, and 9 bases lay between the germline ends. The CDR3 is 14 amino acids. Germline V gene lookup returns CDR1 KGHSH and CDR2 LQKENI. CDR3 DNA: TGTGCCAGCTCCCCAGCCTCTAGCAATCAGCCCCAGCATTTT. Residues: CASSPASSNQPQHF.

This clonotype came up once. V and J are TRBV19 and TRBJ1-2; D gene uncertain. The CDR3 runs to 14 residues. Germline CDR1 reads LNHDA; CDR2 reads SQIVND (reference sequence). With 8 bases removed from V and 0 bases from J, the gap between germline ends came to 13 bases. CDR3 in DNA: TGTGCCAGTCAGACAAAAATTCCTAACTATGGCTACACCTTC. It yields the protein CASQTKIPNYGYTF.

This clonotype was observed once. This sequence joins TRBV25-1 and TRBJ1-5; D remains ambiguous. The CDR3 contains 15 residues. Germline V gene lookup returns CDR1 MGHDK and CDR2 SYGVNS. V gave up 1 base and J gave up 5 bases, with 12 bases separating them. In DNA, the CDR3 is TGTGCCAGCAGTGAATCCGGAGGGAGGGATCAGCCCCAGCATTTT. Translating it yields CASSESGGRDQPQHF.

The chain recombines TRBV30 with TRBJ1-5; D not certain. This CDR3 is built from 14 residues. CDR1 is GTSNPN, CDR2 SVGIG, per germline (reference sequence). V lost 0 bases to trimming and J lost 0 bases, with 6 bases between them. The CDR3 spells CAWSVLHSNQPQHF. CDR3 bases: TGTGCCTGGAGTGTACTCCATAGCAATCAGCCCCAGCATTTT. The full variable domain, completed using reference TRBV30 and TRBJ1-5, is SQTIHQWPATLVQPVGSPLSLECTVEGTSNPNLYWYRQAAGRGLQLLFYSVGIGQISSEVPQNLSASRPQDRQFILSSKKLLLSDSGFYLCAWSVLHSNQPQHFGDGTRLSIL.

This clonotype was picked up a small number of times. The V call is TRBV6-5, the J call TRBJ2-1; D possibly uses TRBD1 or TRBD2 (5 bases each). V shed 0 bases and J shed 6 bases, with 15 bases lying between them. CDR1 and CDR2 (germline): MNHEY, SVGAGI. The CDR3 is made up of 16 amino acids. DNA of the CDR3: TGTGCCAGCAGTTACTCCCCGCCGGGGCTCACCAATGAGCAGTTCTTC. This codes for CASSYSPPGLTNEQFF.

This clonotype is a singleton in its sample. This chain connects TRBV7-6 to TRBJ2-5, with D possibly TRBD2 on 5 matching bases. Germline CDR1 is SGHVS and CDR2 is FNYEAQ. The ends were cut back, 1 base at V and 5 bases at J, with 11 bases in the middle. This CDR3 region has 14 residues. The CDR3 is CASSLVVEGETQYF. DNA for the CDR3: TGTGCCAGCAGCTTAGTTGTTGAGGGTGAGACCCAGTACTTC.